These 21 T cell receptor beta chains came from one sample sequenced in a study of PD-1 blockade in classical Hodgkin lymphoma. Profiling relied on immunoSEQ multiplex PCR, and the TCRdb table lists in-frame clones only, not all of them. Among about 45,000 clones, 65% to 85% were seen once, and the ten largest hold approximately 2.9%. Every patient relapsed after autologous stem cell transplantation, and brentuximab vedotin exposure varied. This specimen consisted of peripheral blood mononuclear cells (PBMCs), obtained before the second cycle of nivolumab. The receptor source for this set is a human donor with classical Hodgkin lymphoma.

The chain couples TRBV7-3 to TRBJ1-1; D is ambiguous. V lost 2 bases to trimming and J lost 0 bases, with 10 bases between them. This CDR3 is 15 amino acids long. Germline V lookup: CDR1 SGHTA, CDR2 FQGTGA. Here the CDR3 DNA reads TGTGCCAGCAGCTTATCATCCGGGGTGAACACTGAAGCTTTCTTT. Translated: CASSLSSGVNTEAFF.

This clone was found once. The V and J genes are TRBV6-4 and TRBJ2-1; D may match TRBD1 or TRBD2 (5 bases each). Between the trimmed V and J ends, which lost 4 bases and 9 bases, there was a span of 13 bases. Germline lookup yields CDR1 MRHNA and CDR2 SNTAGT. This CDR3 spans 13 amino acids. The CDR3 protein is CASSGLHGTEQFF. The CDR3 bases are TGTGCCAGCAGTGGACTTCATGGGACTGAGCAGTTCTTC.

V and J are TRBV11-2 and TRBJ2-2; D may be TRBD1 or TRBD2 (5 bases each). The ends were cut back, 8 bases at V and 3 bases at J, with 16 bases in the middle. Germline V gene data show CDR1 as SGHAT and CDR2 as FQNNGV. The CDR3 consists of 15 residues. The CDR3 spells CASSPGRLHTGELFF. The CDR3 DNA reads TGTGCCAGCTCCCCGGGACGCCTTCACACCGGGGAGCTGTTTTTT. The full variable domain, its missing parts supplied by reference TRBV11-2 and TRBJ2-2, is EAGVAQSPRYKIIEKRQSVAFWCNPISGHATLYWYQQILGQGPKLLIQFQNNGVVDDSQLPKDRFSAERLKGVDSTLKIQPAKLEDSAVYLCASSPGRLHTGELFFGEGSRLTVL.

This clone has only a few counts. This chain joins TRBV4-1 and TRBJ2-7, with D unclear. The CDR3 contains 14 residues. Trimming shortened V by 4 bases and J by 4 bases, and 14 bases separated the two germline ends. Germline assignment: CDR1 MGHRA and CDR2 YSYEKL. CDR3 sequence (DNA): TGCGCCAGCAGCCTTGGACGGGTCGGTTACGAGCAGTACTTC. Translating it yields CASSLGRVGYEQYF.

This chain uses TRBV18 with TRBJ1-1; TRBD1 matches 7 bases. J lost 3 bases, V lost 5 bases, and 9 bases had no gene match. This CDR3 is 15 amino acids long. Germline CDR1 and CDR2: KGHSH and LQKENI. The CDR3 nucleotides are TGTGCCAGCTCATCGTCCGACAGGGTAGACACTGAAGCTTTCTTT. Its translation: CASSSSDRVDTEAFF.

The J gene is TRBJ1-1, the V gene TRBV9; D is ambiguous. In germline, CDR1 is SGDLS, CDR2 YYNGEE. This CDR3 is 13 amino acids long. V was clipped by 0 bases and J by 1 base, with 4 bases between them. The CDR3 sequence is CASSVDWNTEAFF. CDR3 nucleotide sequence: TGTGCCAGCAGCGTAGACTGGAACACTGAAGCTTTCTTT.

The chain recombines TRBV10-3 with TRBJ1-2; D remains unclear. V dropped 8 bases and J dropped 6 bases, with 19 bases sitting between them. The germline V gene encodes CDR1 ENHRY and CDR2 SYGVKD. The CDR3 loop spans 14 amino acids. Written as DNA, the CDR3 is TGTGCCATCGCCCCTGTCCGGGATCGTAATGGCTACACCTTC. Amino acid sequence: CAIAPVRDRNGYTF.

The rearrangement joins TRBV7-3 to TRBJ1-1, with a possible D match to TRBD1 (6 bases). CDR1 is SGHTA and CDR2 is FQGTGA in the germline V gene. V was cut by 2 bases and J by 7 bases, with 11 bases left in between. This CDR3 is built from 13 residues. CDR3: CASSLQGKSEAFF. The CDR3, as DNA: TGTGCCAGCAGCTTACAGGGGAAAAGTGAAGCTTTCTTT.

The gene calls are TRBV4-3 and TRBJ2-3; 10 bases fit TRBD2. The CDR3 has 17 amino acids. Germline CDR1 is LGHNA and CDR2 is YSLEER. V shed 0 bases, J shed 1 base, and the junction held 4 bases outside the gene matches. CDR3 in amino acids: CASSQDLAGVGTDTQYF. The DNA for the CDR3 is TGCGCCAGCAGCCAAGATCTAGCGGGGGTGGGCACAGATACGCAGTATTTT.

The CDR3 here is CASSVTGSGQPQHF. DNA of the CDR3: TGTGCCAGCAGTGTCACAGGGTCAGGTCAGCCCCAGCATTTT. The chain links TRBV28 to TRBJ1-5, with D maybe TRBD1 (6 bases). Germline V gene sequence: CDR1 MDHEN, CDR2 SYDVKM. There are 14 residues in the CDR3. Trimming stripped 5 bases from V and 6 bases from J, with 14 bases between.

The gene calls are TRBV2 and TRBJ1-2; D perhaps matches TRBD1 (5 bases). Trimming pared 4 bases from V and 1 base from J, leaving 13 bases between. Germline CDR1 is SNHLY and CDR2 is FYNNEI. This CDR3 spans 15 amino acids. The CDR3 DNA reads as TGTGCCAGCAGTGTGGGGCAGTCTATTAACTATGGCTACACCTTC. Its translation is CASSVGQSINYGYTF.

The chain links TRBV30 to TRBJ2-7; no clear D. Germline CDR1 and CDR2: GTSNPN and SVGIG (reference sequence). The CDR3 sequence is 11 residues long. Trimming took off 2 bases at V and 3 bases at J, with 5 bases between the two ends. Here the CDR3 reads CAWSQSYEQYF. The CDR3 coding sequence is TGTGCCTGGAGTCAGAGCTACGAGCAGTACTTC.

The chain links TRBV30 to TRBJ1-6, with a tentative D call TRBD1 (5 bases). The V gene lost 1 base and the J gene lost 10 bases, with 14 bases spanning the gap. The CDR3 runs to 14 residues. Germline V CDR1 and CDR2: GTSNPN, SVGIG (reference sequence). The CDR3 DNA follows: TGTGCCTGGAGTGCCCAGGGTGGAGGATCACCCCTCCACTTT. Amino acid sequence: CAWSAQGGGSPLHF.

This clone has a count of ten or more. This chain connects TRBV15 to TRBJ2-7; weak D call: TRBD1 (5 bases). CDR1 is LNHNV, CDR2 YYDKDF, per germline (reference sequence). This CDR3 is built from 14 residues. V was cut by 0 bases and J by 3 bases, with 9 bases left in between. The CDR3: CATSRDGADYEQYF. The CDR3 region has the DNA TGTGCCACCAGCAGAGATGGGGCAGACTACGAGCAGTACTTC.

This sequence joins TRBV11-2 and TRBJ2-3, with a possible D match to TRBD2 (6 bases). Germline-derived CDR1 and CDR2 are SGHAT and FQNNGV. V lost 0 bases to trimming and J lost 0 bases, with 7 bases between them. The CDR3 is 15 residues long. CDR3 nucleotide sequence: TGTGCCAGCAGCTTAGAAGGAGGGAGCACAGATACGCAGTATTTT. Protein: CASSLEGGSTDTQYF. Full variable domain (remainder filled in from reference TRBV11-2 and TRBJ2-3): EAGVAQSPRYKIIEKRQSVAFWCNPISGHATLYWYQQILGQGPKLLIQFQNNGVVDDSQLPKDRFSAERLKGVDSTLKIQPAKLEDSAVYLCASSLEGGSTDTQYFGPGTRLTVL.

A word on this clone: Other DNA sequences from this sample encode an identical CDR3 as well. The chain joins TRBV28 to TRBJ1-2; D may be TRBD1 (6 bases). V shed 3 bases and J shed 0 bases, with 11 bases lying between them. Germline CDR1 is MDHEN and CDR2 is SYDVKM. The CDR3 is made up of 15 amino acids. The CDR3 DNA reads TGTGCCAGCAGTTTGCCGGGACATCCTAACTATGGCTACACCTTC. This sequence encodes CASSLPGHPNYGYTF.

This rearrangement joins TRBV18 to TRBJ1-2; D is unclear. Germline V gives CDR1 KGHSH, CDR2 LQKENI. V gave up 6 bases and J gave up 0 bases, with 11 bases separating them. This CDR3 has 14 amino acids. The CDR3 DNA sequence: TGTGCCAGCTCCCGGGCCCCGACTAACTATGGCTACACCTTC. Translation gives CASSRAPTNYGYTF.

This chain connects TRBV25-1 to TRBJ1-2, with 11 bases identical to TRBD1. The germline CDR1 and CDR2 sequences are MGHDK and SYGVNS. Trimming removed 6 bases from V and 4 bases from J; junction bases left unmatched: 10. This CDR3 has 16 amino acids. This chain's CDR3 is CASSSRTGGVIYGYTF. The CDR3 nucleotides are TGTGCCAGCAGCAGCAGGACAGGGGGCGTAATCTATGGCTACACCTTC.

V gene TRBV19 combines with J gene TRBJ1-1; 9 bases agree with TRBD1. Trimming removed 10 bases from V and 6 bases from J; junction bases left unmatched: 6. Germline V gene lookup returns CDR1 LNHDA and CDR2 SQIVND (reference sequence). The CDR3 is 12 residues long. In DNA, the CDR3 is TGTGCCACCGGGACAGGGCACCCTGAAGCTTTCTTT. As protein: CATGTGHPEAFF.

The V call is TRBV10-3, the J call TRBJ2-7, with D hard to call. The CDR3 spans 14 residues. The ends were cut back, 0 bases at V and 2 bases at J, with 8 bases in the middle. Germline V CDR1 and CDR2: ENHRY, SYGVKD. The CDR3 here is CAISESGRPYEQYF. As DNA, the CDR3 is TGTGCCATCAGTGAGTCAGGCAGACCCTACGAGCAGTACTTC.

This chain uses TRBV6-5 with TRBJ2-5; perhaps TRBD2 as D (6 bases). Trimming cost V 4 bases and J 5 bases, with 17 bases left between them. In germline, CDR1 is MNHEY, CDR2 SVGAGI. The CDR3 consists of 15 residues. CDR3 sequence: CASSSGGGVEETQYF. The CDR3 bases are TGTGCCAGCAGTTCGGGCGGCGGGGTTGAGGAGACCCAGTACTTC.